A single count supports the clone carrying this T cell receptor beta chain. Using immunoSEQ multiplex PCR, the repertoire was profiled, and TCRdb retains in-frame clones only, with some absent. This sample has around 81,000 clones, with around 82% found just once. V dropped 4 bases and J dropped 6 bases, with 16 bases sitting between them. The germline CDR1 and CDR2 sequences are MNHEY and SVGAGI. The CDR3 length is 14 residues. The sample belongs to a study of blood T cell repertoires in COVID-19. Across the study: The cDNA or gDNA used as material had been derived from T cells, B-cell-depleted T cells, or PBMCs.

The sample consisted of peripheral blood. The clonotype was recovered from a human donor in a cohort sampled during active COVID-19. This sequence joins TRBV6-5 and TRBJ2-7; a possible D gene is TRBD2 (6 bases). CDR3 residues: CASSSGREEAEQYF. For the CDR3, the DNA is TGTGCCAGCAGTTCGGGCAGGGAGGAGGCCGAGCAGTACTTC.